The 21 T cell receptor beta chains in this list originate from one sample, sequenced in a study of shared clonotypes between healthy human individuals. Some clones are missing from TCRdb's copy, which holds only in-frame ones; the method was immunoSEQ multiplex PCR. The table records hundreds of thousands of clones, around 76% of them present only once. Material: PBMCs. These receptors were collected from a woman in her forties in good health. Some clones in this sample may be carry-over from other donors' samples.

The chain couples TRBV12-2 to TRBJ1-2. TRBV12-2 is a listed pseudogene. The CDR3 is 18 amino acids. The CDR3 DNA reads TGTGCAAGTCGCTTAGATAAGGCCGGGAAGAGAGCTAACTATGGCTACACCTTC. Its translation: CASRLDKAGKRANYGYTF.

The V call is TRBV30, the J call TRBJ1-5, with D hard to call. The germline V gene encodes CDR1 GTSNPN and CDR2 SVGIG (reference sequence). V was clipped by 2 bases and J by 6 bases, with 17 bases between them. This CDR3 has 15 amino acids. CDR3 loop: CAWSSGQGRAQPQHF. The CDR3 region has the DNA TGTGCCTGGAGTTCTGGGCAAGGGAGGGCTCAGCCCCAGCATTTT.

The J gene is TRBJ1-3, the V gene TRBV11-3; a possible D gene is TRBD1 (5 bases). The CDR3 has 14 amino acids. V shed 5 bases and J shed 0 bases, with 8 bases lying between them. The germline gives CDR1 SGHNT, CDR2 YENEEA. The CDR3 bases are TGTGCCAGCAGCCGCGGGGCCTCTGGAAACACCATATATTTT. This sequence encodes CASSRGASGNTIYF.

The V gene is TRBV4-3, the J gene TRBJ2-7, with D perhaps TRBD2 (5 bases). The CDR3 has 14 residues. In germline, CDR1 is LGHNA, CDR2 YSLEER. The ends were cut back, 4 bases at V and 3 bases at J, with 13 bases in the middle. The CDR3 sequence: CASSLRVGGYEQYF. The DNA for the CDR3 is TGCGCCAGCAGCCTAAGGGTAGGAGGCTACGAGCAGTACTTC.

The chain couples TRBV27 to TRBJ2-7; 12 nucleotides align to TRBD2. Trimming took 5 bases from V and 4 from J; bases not matched to a gene: 6. This CDR3 has 15 amino acids. Germline CDR1 and CDR2: MNHEY and SMNVEV (reference sequence). In DNA form, the CDR3 reads TGTGCCAGCAGTCTAATCGGGACTAGCGGGTACGAGCAGTACTTC. This translates into CASSLIGTSGYEQYF.

This clone was observed at least ten times. The chain couples TRBV6-5 to TRBJ1-5; the D gene is possibly TRBD1 (5 bases). Trimming pared 6 bases from V and 3 bases from J, leaving 12 bases between. Per germline, CDR1 MNHEY and CDR2 SVGAGI. The CDR3 sequence is 14 residues long. The CDR3 DNA sequence: TGTGCCAGCAGCGACGGGGCTTCCAATCAGCCCCAGCATTTT. Translated, it gives CASSDGASNQPQHF.

The chain links TRBV7-9 to TRBJ1-1; no clear D gene. The germline CDR1 and CDR2 sequences are SEHNR and FQNEAQ (reference sequence). The CDR3 totals 14 residues. Trimming took off 5 bases at V and 1 base at J, with 11 bases between the two ends. The CDR3 nucleotides read TGTGCCAGCAGCCCTCAAACAGCGAACACTGAAGCTTTCTTT. Protein: CASSPQTANTEAFF.

This clone was detected ten times or more. The chain uses TRBV2 and TRBJ2-5; 9 nucleotides match TRBD1. V dropped 4 bases and J dropped 5; count of bases not matched to a gene: 5. The CDR3 is 14 amino acids. CDR1 is SNHLY, CDR2 FYNNEI, per germline. The CDR3: CASSGTGAGETQYF. The CDR3 DNA sequence: TGTGCCAGCAGTGGGACAGGGGCCGGGGAGACCCAGTACTTC.

The V call is TRBV27, the J call TRBJ1-3, with TRBD1 as a possible D gene (5 bases). CDR3 size: 14 residues. V was shortened by 6 bases and J by 0 bases, with 9 bases between the two germline ends. The germline V gene encodes CDR1 MNHEY and CDR2 SMNVEV (reference sequence). The CDR3 reads CASSPQGSGNTIYF. In DNA, the CDR3 is TGTGCCAGCAGCCCCCAGGGCTCTGGAAACACCATATATTTT.

Here the CDR3 reads CASTPQGNYGYTF. The CDR3 nucleotides read TGTGCCAGCACCCCGCAGGGTAACTATGGCTACACCTTC. The chain uses TRBV2 and TRBJ1-2, with D possibly matching TRBD1 (5 bases). The CDR3 is 13 residues long. Trimming pared 7 bases from V and 1 base from J, leaving 10 bases between. Germline CDR1 and CDR2: SNHLY and FYNNEI.

The rearrangement links TRBV5-6 to TRBJ2-1, with D possibly being TRBD1 or TRBD2 (5 bases each). Per germline, CDR1 SGHDT and CDR2 YYEEEE. V was trimmed by 4 bases and J by 10 bases, leaving 15 bases between them. There are 13 residues in the CDR3. CDR3: CASSRERGDEQFF. The CDR3 DNA follows: TGTGCCAGCAGCCGGGAACGTGGGGACGAGCAGTTCTTC. Full variable domain (remainder filled in from reference TRBV5-6 and TRBJ2-1): DAGVTQSPTHLIKTRGQQVTLRCSPKSGHDTVSWYQQALGQGPQFIFQYYEEEERQRGNFPDRFSGHQFPNYSSELNVNALLLGDSALYLCASSRERGDEQFFGPGTRLTVL.

V gene TRBV15 combines with J gene TRBJ1-5, with TRBD1 matching 7 bases. V was pared by 1 base and J by 6 bases, with 6 bases of the junction left unmatched. The CDR3 consists of 15 residues. Per the germline V gene, CDR1 is LNHNV and CDR2 is YYDKDF (reference sequence). As DNA, the CDR3 is TGTGCCACCAGCAGAGGTTCAGGGGGTATTCAGCCCCAGCATTTT. It translates to CATSRGSGGIQPQHF. The variable domain in full, with the rest retrieved from reference TRBV15 and TRBJ1-5, is DAMVIQNPRYQVTQFGKPVTLSCSQTLNHNVMYWYQQKSSQAPKLLFHYYDKDFNNEADTPDNFQSRRPNTSFCFLDIRSPGLGDTAMYLCATSRGSGGIQPQHFGDGTRLSIL.

This clone was counted only a few times. The chain combines TRBV30 with TRBJ2-6; 11 bases match TRBD1. The CDR3 contains 18 residues. V gave up 2 bases and J gave up 0 bases; unmatched junction bases: 6. Germline V gene data show CDR1 as GTSNPN and CDR2 as SVGIG (reference sequence). CDR3 nucleotides: TGTGCCTGGAGTCCCGTGGGGACAGGGGGCTCTGGGGCCAACGTCCTGACTTTC. Translation gives CAWSPVGTGGSGANVLTF.

The CDR3 loop is CASSVGRAPSTDTQYF. CDR3 coding DNA: TGTGCCAGCAGCGTAGGGAGAGCGCCCAGCACAGATACGCAGTATTTT. The rearrangement uses TRBV9 and TRBJ2-3; D call uncertain. The CDR3 length is 16 residues. Germline V gives CDR1 SGDLS, CDR2 YYNGEE. Trimming cost V 0 bases and J 0 bases, with 11 bases left between them.

The chain recombines TRBV5-4 with TRBJ1-3, with TRBD1 as a possible D gene (6 bases). Germline V gene lookup returns CDR1 SGHNT and CDR2 YYREEE (reference sequence). The V end lost 0 bases, the J end lost 2 bases, and 15 bases lay between the germline ends. The CDR3 spans 17 residues. CDR3 sequence (DNA): TGTGCCAGCAGCTTGGGCCCCCAGGCAGGGGCTGGAAACACCATATATTTT. This gives the protein CASSLGPQAGAGNTIYF.

CDR3 coding DNA: TGTGCCAGCAGCTTGGCGGGGGAGCTGTTTTTT. Protein product: CASSLAGELFF. V usage is TRBV5-6 and J usage is TRBJ2-2, with no clear D. The germline gives CDR1 SGHDT, CDR2 YYEEEE. V was shortened by 0 bases and J by 8 bases, with 2 bases between the two germline ends. The CDR3 contains 11 residues.

V and J are TRBV11-2 and TRBJ2-4; no clear D. The CDR3 contains 16 residues. Trimming removed 2 bases at V and 0 bases at J, with 11 bases between. Germline CDR1 reads SGHAT; CDR2 reads FQNNGV. CDR3 sequence reads: CASSLRPVLAKNIQYF. The CDR3 DNA follows: TGTGCCAGCAGCTTAAGGCCGGTACTAGCCAAAAACATTCAGTACTTC.

The chain carries TRBV5-1 and TRBJ1-2; TRBD1 is a possible D gene (6 bases). Trimming stripped 0 bases from V and 8 bases from J, with 14 bases between. Germline values: CDR1 SGHRS, CDR2 YFSETQ. The CDR3 runs 14 residues. CDR3 nucleotides: TGCGCCAGCAGCTTGGGACAGGTCATGGACGGCTACACCTTC. Translation gives CASSLGQVMDGYTF.

A single count supports this clone. The chain uses TRBV7-2 and TRBJ2-7, with D maybe TRBD1 (6 bases). Germline CDR1 SGHTA, CDR2 FQGNSA. The V end was cut by 5 bases, the J end by 5 bases, with 16 bases between. This CDR3 is built from 14 residues. DNA for the CDR3: TGTGCCAGCAGCCGGCAGACAGGTCTCCACGAGCAGTACTTC. Encoded protein: CASSRQTGLHEQYF.

The count of this clone is one. The V and J genes are TRBV28 and TRBJ2-7; TRBD1 matches 11 bases. Per the germline V gene, CDR1 is MDHEN and CDR2 is SYDVKM. The CDR3 length is 17 residues. The J segment lost 2 bases and the V segment lost 3 bases, leaving 9 bases of the junction unmatched. In DNA, the CDR3 is TGTGCCAGCAGTTTGACGAGGGACAGGGGGTGGCCCTACGAGCAGTACTTC. It is translated as CASSLTRDRGWPYEQYF.

The chain joins TRBV19 to TRBJ1-2, with a possible D match to TRBD1 (5 bases). The V end lost 0 bases, the J end lost 5 bases, and 10 bases lay between the germline ends. This CDR3 has 14 residues. From germline, CDR1 is LNHDA and CDR2 SQIVND (reference sequence). The CDR3 DNA reads TGTGCCAGTAGTATAGAGGTGACAGCATATGGCTACACCTTC. Protein product: CASSIEVTAYGYTF.